The 18 T cell receptor beta chains listed next were all sequenced from one sample in a study of vaccination effects on CD4 cells after COVID-19. Using viral peptide pools, the ViraFEST assay grew out antigen-specific CD4+ T cells prior to sequencing. Following 10 days of culture, CD4+ T cells were isolated. From March to December 2020, the person had a SARS-CoV-2 infection that was confirmed by PCR. Their recognized antigens are unknown. TCRdb's table, derived via immunoSEQ multiplex PCR, lists solely in-frame clones and lacks some. The sample has roughly 27,000 clones, roughly 72% seen once. The material sequenced was CD4+ T cells from PBMCs cultured with SARS-CoV-2 spike peptides, taken before COVID-19 vaccination. Receptors were obtained from a human donor who had a prior SARS-CoV-2 infection.

The genes are TRBV6-5 and TRBJ2-7, with 9 bases that match TRBD2. The CDR3 has 14 amino acids. CDR1 and CDR2 (germline): MNHEY, SVGAGI. The ends lost 5 bases at V and 5 bases at J; junction bases unmatched: 7. CDR3 amino acids: CASSPGTSLNEQYF. CDR3 bases: TGTGCCAGCAGTCCCGGGACTAGCCTAAACGAGCAGTACTTC.

V usage is TRBV14 and J usage is TRBJ1-6; D possibly corresponds to TRBD1 (5 bases). Trimming cost V 1 base and J 10 bases, with 17 bases left between them. This CDR3 is built from 16 residues. Germline CDR1 SGHDN, CDR2 FVKESK. The CDR3 DNA reads TGTGCCAGCAGCCAAGGGGGGGGGTTGGATTTGTCACCCCTCCACTTT. This translates into CASSQGGGLDLSPLHF.

V gene TRBV29-1 combines with J gene TRBJ2-6, with TRBD1 as a possible D gene (5 bases). Per the germline V gene, CDR1 is SQVTM and CDR2 is ANQGSEA. Trimming pared 3 bases from V and 4 bases from J, leaving 10 bases between. This CDR3 is 14 amino acids long. In nucleotides, the CDR3 is TGCAGCGTTGATCCAGGGTCCGGGGCCAACGTCCTGACTTTC. Protein product: CSVDPGSGANVLTF.

The chain is built from TRBV18 and TRBJ1-1; TRBD1 agrees at 9 bases. This CDR3 contains 15 residues. CDR1 and CDR2 from the germline V gene are KGHSH and LQKENI. The V gene end was trimmed by 5 bases and the J gene end by 3 bases; junction bases not matched to a gene: 7. The CDR3 nucleotides are TGTGCCAGCTCAAATAACAGGGGGCCGGACACTGAAGCTTTCTTT. Translating gives CASSNNRGPDTEAFF.

Regarding this clone: The junction and the germline gene differ at one end; a read error may be behind it. V gene TRBV3-1 (or the pseudogene TRBV3-2) combines with J gene TRBJ1-2, with D tentatively TRBD1 (5 bases). The CDR3 is 16 amino acids. The germline CDR1 and CDR2 sequences are LGHDT and YNNKEL (reference sequence). CDR3 sequence reads: CVSSQGIPGTNYGYTF. In nucleotides, the CDR3 is TGTGTCAGCAGCCAAGGGATACCGGGGACGAACTATGGCTACACCTTC.

The CDR3 DNA follows: TGTGCCAGCAGAAAGGACTTATATAGCAATCAGCCCCAGCATTTT. Its translation is CASRKDLYSNQPQHF. The chain employs TRBV2 and TRBJ1-5; D unresolved. CDR1 and CDR2 from the germline V gene are SNHLY and FYNNEI. Trimming stripped 6 bases from V and 0 bases from J, with 12 bases between. The CDR3 totals 15 residues. The variable domain in full, completed from reference TRBV2 and TRBJ1-5, reads EPEVTQTPSHQVTQMGQEVILRCVPISNHLYFYWYRQILGQKVEFLVSFYNNEISEKSEIFDDQFSVERPDGSNFTLKIRSTKLEDSAMYFCASRKDLYSNQPQHFGDGTRLSIL.

The J gene is TRBJ2-3, the V gene TRBV5-4, with 10 bases matching TRBD2. CDR3 length: 16 residues. The germline V gene has CDR1 SGHNT and CDR2 YYREEE (reference sequence). V gave up 4 bases and J gave up 5 bases; unmatched junction bases: 10. CDR3 nucleotide sequence: TGTGCCAGCAGCCCCCGGCTAGCGGGAGCCTTAGATACGCAGTATTTT. It codes for CASSPRLAGALDTQYF. Complete variable domain (other parts from reference TRBV5-4 and TRBJ2-3): ETGVTQSPTHLIKTRGQQVTLRCSSQSGHNTVSWYQQALGQGPQFIFQYYREEENGRGNFPPRFSGLQFPNYSSELNVNALELDDSALYLCASSPRLAGALDTQYFGPGTRLTVL.

Only a few counts were recorded for this clone. The genes are TRBV7-9 and TRBJ2-2; D gene unclear. The germline gives CDR1 SEHNR, CDR2 FQNEAQ (reference sequence). Trimming took off 2 bases at V and 6 bases at J, with 7 bases between the two ends. This CDR3 spans 13 amino acids. The CDR3 spells CASSLQSAGELFF. CDR3 DNA sequence: TGTGCCAGCAGCTTACAGAGCGCCGGGGAGCTGTTTTTT.

The chain uses TRBV2 and TRBJ2-7; 9 nucleotides line up with TRBD1. Per the germline V gene, CDR1 is SNHLY and CDR2 is FYNNEI. V lost 3 bases to trimming and J lost 6 bases; unmatched junction nucleotides: 6. This CDR3 is 14 amino acids long. The CDR3 nucleotides are TGTGCCAGCAGTGACCGGACAGGGGTGAGCGAGCAGTACTTC. It encodes CASSDRTGVSEQYF.

V and J are TRBV6-6 and TRBJ1-3, with D hard to call. CDR3 length: 16 residues. Between the trimmed V and J ends, which lost 2 bases and 0 bases, there was a span of 11 bases. Germline lookup yields CDR1 MNHNY and CDR2 SVGAGI (reference sequence). The CDR3 DNA reads as TGTGCCAGCAGTTACGGGCAGGCCGACTCTGGAAACACCATATATTTT. Its translation is CASSYGQADSGNTIYF.

Only one count was recorded for this clone. The chain recombines TRBV2 with TRBJ1-4; 9 bases line up with TRBD1. There are 12 residues in the CDR3. Trimming removed 7 bases from V and 7 bases from J; junction bases left unmatched: 1. Germline CDR1 SNHLY, CDR2 FYNNEI. In DNA, the CDR3 is TGTGCCAGCAAGGACAGGGGTGAAAAACTGTTTTTT. Protein sequence: CASKDRGEKLFF.

The gene calls are TRBV11-1 and TRBJ1-1, with unresolved D. The V end was cut by 3 bases, the J end by 4 bases, with 9 bases between. Germline CDR1 and CDR2: SGHAT and FQDESV (reference sequence). The CDR3 runs to 13 residues. CDR3 sequence: CASSLALRTEAFF. As DNA, the CDR3 is TGTGCCAGCAGCTTGGCACTCCGCACTGAAGCTTTCTTT.

The chain uses TRBV12-3 or TRBV12-4 and TRBJ2-1, with D possibly TRBD2 on 6 matching bases. The CDR3 runs 13 residues. With 2 bases removed from V and 16 bases from J, the gap between germline ends came to 18 bases. Here the CDR3 DNA reads TGTGCCAGCAGTTTAAGCGAGGGACTCGCTCGTTTCTTC. It translates to CASSLSEGLARFF.

The J gene is TRBJ2-1, the V gene TRBV6-5; D could derive from TRBD1 or TRBD2 (5 bases each). The ends were cut back, 0 bases at V and 4 bases at J, with 10 bases in the middle. Germline assignment: CDR1 MNHEY and CDR2 SVGAGI. The length of the CDR3 is 15 residues. CDR3 residues: CASSYSAGTYNEQFF. CDR3 in DNA: TGTGCCAGCAGTTACTCGGCCGGGACGTACAATGAGCAGTTCTTC.

This clone showed up just once. This rearrangement joins TRBV4-3 to TRBJ1-6; D is unresolved. The V end lost 3 bases, the J end lost 2 bases, and 5 bases lay between the germline ends. Per the germline V gene, CDR1 is LGHNA and CDR2 is YSLEER. This CDR3 spans 14 amino acids. The CDR3 is CASSQLAYNSPLHF. The CDR3 DNA is TGCGCCAGCAGCCAGCTGGCCTATAATTCACCCCTCCACTTT.

V usage is TRBV4-3 and J usage is TRBJ2-5; no reliable D call. In germline, CDR1 is LGHNA, CDR2 YSLEER. This CDR3 is 15 amino acids long. The ends were cut back, 1 base at V and 4 bases at J, with 13 bases in the middle. Here the CDR3 reads CASSQGPTRLETQYF. CDR3 DNA sequence: TGCGCCAGCAGCCAAGGACCGACCCGTCTAGAGACCCAGTACTTC.

The V and J genes are TRBV27 and TRBJ1-1, with D perhaps TRBD1 (5 bases). This CDR3 region has 16 residues. Trimming shortened V by 0 bases and J by 2 bases, and 13 bases separated the two germline ends. The germline V gene has CDR1 MNHEY and CDR2 SMNVEV (reference sequence). CDR3 loop: CASSLSDRQGNTEAFF. The CDR3 DNA reads as TGTGCCAGCAGTTTATCGGATCGGCAGGGAAACACTGAAGCTTTCTTT.

The chain uses TRBV19 and TRBJ2-7; the D gene is possibly TRBD1 (6 bases). The CDR3 sequence is 15 residues long. Per germline, CDR1 LNHDA and CDR2 SQIVND (reference sequence). The ends were cut back, 4 bases at V and 0 bases at J, with 13 bases in the middle. CDR3: CASSRAGESSYEQYF. CDR3 DNA: TGTGCCAGTAGTAGGGCAGGGGAATCCTCCTACGAGCAGTACTTC.